What follows are 32 T cell receptor beta chains derived from one specimen sequenced in a study of blood T cell repertoires in COVID-19. Clones were sequenced by immunoSEQ multiplex PCR, and TCRdb holds only the in-frame ones, with some missing. Seen here are about 120,000 clones, 86% observed once, and the top ten hold approximately 4.3%. The sequenced sample was peripheral blood. The source is a man in his forties with acute or convalescent COVID-19.

V usage is TRBV6-6 and J usage is TRBJ2-5; D may be TRBD2 (5 bases). V lost 5 bases to trimming and J lost 2 bases, with 15 bases between them. The CDR3 runs 15 residues. Germline V gene data show CDR1 as MNHNY and CDR2 as SVGAGI (reference sequence). The CDR3 is CASSPPSRGQETQYF. The CDR3 nucleotides are TGTGCCAGCAGTCCCCCGAGTAGAGGGCAAGAGACCCAGTACTTC.

The rearrangement joins TRBV25-1 to TRBJ1-1, with D possibly TRBD1 on 6 matching bases. CDR1 is MGHDK and CDR2 is SYGVNS in the germline V gene. The CDR3 is made up of 15 amino acids. V was cut by 7 bases and J by 3 bases, with 18 bases left in between. CDR3 sequence reads: CASKWGGGLHTEAFF. In DNA, the CDR3 is TGTGCCAGCAAATGGGGAGGGGGGTTACACACTGAAGCTTTCTTT.

The rearrangement uses TRBV7-8 and TRBJ1-5; D ambiguous. The CDR3 spans 14 residues. Trimming pared 1 base from V and 7 bases from J, leaving 11 bases between. Germline V CDR1 and CDR2: SGHVS, FQNEAQ. The CDR3 spells CASSLGSGGQPQHF. CDR3 bases: TGTGCCAGCAGCTTAGGTTCGGGTGGGCAGCCCCAGCATTTT.

The V gene is TRBV11-2, the J gene TRBJ2-2; D is unresolved. V dropped 4 bases and J dropped 2 bases, with 8 bases sitting between them. From germline, CDR1 is SGHAT and CDR2 FQNNGV. There are 14 residues in the CDR3. The CDR3 bases are TGTGCCAGCAGCTCTCAGACTAACACCGGGGAGCTGTTTTTT. It is translated as CASSSQTNTGELFF. The whole variable domain, remainder taken from reference TRBV11-2 and TRBJ2-2, is EAGVAQSPRYKIIEKRQSVAFWCNPISGHATLYWYQQILGQGPKLLIQFQNNGVVDDSQLPKDRFSAERLKGVDSTLKIQPAKLEDSAVYLCASSSQTNTGELFFGEGSRLTVL.

The chain is built from TRBV7-8 and TRBJ1-5; D possibly corresponds to TRBD1 (6 bases). The CDR3 has 14 residues. Per germline, CDR1 SGHVS and CDR2 FQNEAQ. V was cut by 4 bases and J by 3 bases, with 10 bases left in between. The CDR3 DNA follows: TGTGCCAGCAGCTCGGACAGCAACAATCAGCCCCAGCATTTT. This encodes CASSSDSNNQPQHF.

The rearrangement uses TRBV6-5 and TRBJ2-1; 7 bases are shared with TRBD1. V dropped 3 bases and J dropped 2; count of bases not matched to a gene: 4. Germline assignment: CDR1 MNHEY and CDR2 SVGAGI. The CDR3 loop spans 15 amino acids. In DNA form, the CDR3 reads TGTGCCAGCAGTTATAAGGGGGCGGCCTACAATGAGCAGTTCTTC. Encoded protein: CASSYKGAAYNEQFF.

The rearrangement joins TRBV30 to TRBJ2-2, with 8 bases identical to TRBD1. CDR3 size: 14 residues. V gave up 4 bases and J gave up 5 bases; unmatched junction bases: 6. Germline V gene lookup returns CDR1 GTSNPN and CDR2 SVGIG (reference sequence). CDR3 in DNA: TGTGCCTGGAAGCAGGGGGCACGGACCGGGGAGCTGTTTTTT. It yields the protein CAWKQGARTGELFF. Full variable domain (missing parts from reference TRBV30 and TRBJ2-2): SQTIHQWPATLVQPVGSPLSLECTVEGTSNPNLYWYRQAAGRGLQLLFYSVGIGQISSEVPQNLSASRPQDRQFILSSKKLLLSDSGFYLCAWKQGARTGELFFGEGSRLTVL.

The chain employs TRBV19 and TRBJ2-3; 8 nucleotides match TRBD2. This CDR3 has 14 amino acids. V shed 2 bases, J shed 8 bases, and the junction held 6 bases outside the gene matches. Germline V CDR1 and CDR2: LNHDA, SQIVND (reference sequence). The CDR3 region has the DNA TGTGCCAGTAGTATATCGCTAGCGGGTGGTACGCAGTATTTT. It encodes CASSISLAGGTQYF. Complete variable domain (other parts from reference TRBV19 and TRBJ2-3): DGGITQSPKYLFRKEGQNVTLSCEQNLNHDAMYWYRQDPGQGLRLIYYSQIVNDFQKGDIAEGYSVSREKKESFPLTVTSAQKNPTAFYLCASSISLAGGTQYFGPGTRLTVL.

The chain employs TRBV5-4 and TRBJ1-4; D not certain. The germline V gene has CDR1 SGHNT and CDR2 YYREEE (reference sequence). The V end was cut by 4 bases, the J end by 4 bases, with 11 bases between. This CDR3 is built from 14 residues. CDR3 in amino acids: CASSRNTGNEKLFF. CDR3 bases: TGTGCCAGCAGCCGAAATACCGGTAATGAAAAACTGTTTTTT.

The chain joins TRBV2 to TRBJ2-3; 9 bases are shared with TRBD1. Per germline, CDR1 SNHLY and CDR2 FYNNEI. CDR3 size: 15 residues. The V and J ends lost 4 bases and 4 bases, in that order; junction bases with no gene match: 6. The CDR3 nucleotides read TGTGCCAGCAGTGGGGACAGGGCGACGGCAGATACGCAGTATTTT. Its translation: CASSGDRATADTQYF.

The chain joins TRBV18 to TRBJ2-3; tentative D call: TRBD1 (5 bases). Germline V gene lookup returns CDR1 KGHSH and CDR2 LQKENI. The V end lost 2 bases, the J end lost 0 bases, and 15 bases lay between the germline ends. The CDR3 spans 17 residues. As DNA, the CDR3 is TGTGCCAGCTCACCATATAACAGGTCTAGAAGCACAGATACGCAGTATTTT. The encoded protein is CASSPYNRSRSTDTQYF.

The chain employs TRBV11-3 and TRBJ2-1, with 10 bases fitting TRBD1. The CDR3 extends over 15 amino acids. The germline CDR1 and CDR2 sequences are SGHNT and YENEEA. V lost 5 bases to trimming and J lost 4 bases; unmatched junction nucleotides: 5. CDR3 sequence: CASSPGTGDYNEQFF. CDR3 coding DNA: TGTGCCAGCAGCCCCGGGACAGGGGATTACAATGAGCAGTTCTTC.

In nucleotides, the CDR3 is TGCGCCAGCAGCTTGGCCCCAGGGGCTTCCACTGAAGCTTTCTTT. Its protein product is CASSLAPGASTEAFF. This sequence joins TRBV5-1 and TRBJ1-1; D is possibly TRBD1 (6 bases). V lost 0 bases, J lost 4 bases, and 13 bases lay in between. The CDR3 contains 15 residues. Germline loops: CDR1 SGHRS, CDR2 YFSETQ.

The chain couples TRBV5-8 to TRBJ2-3; D gene unclear. Germline V gene data show CDR1 as SGHTS and CDR2 as YDEGEE. The germline V and J ends were trimmed by 0 bases and 2 bases, with 10 bases remaining between them. This CDR3 is built from 15 residues. CDR3 nucleotide sequence: TGTGCCAGCAGCTTGGACCCGAGGCCCACAGATACGCAGTATTTT. It encodes CASSLDPRPTDTQYF. The full variable domain, its missing parts supplied by reference TRBV5-8 and TRBJ2-3, is EAGVTQSPTHLIKTRGQQATLRCSPISGHTSVYWYQQALGLGLQFLLWYDEGEERNRGNFPPRFSGRQFPNYSSELNVNALELEDSALYLCASSLDPRPTDTQYFGPGTRLTVL.

V gene TRBV2 combines with J gene TRBJ1-6, with a possible D match to TRBD1 (6 bases). The V end was cut by 5 bases, the J end by 9 bases, with 14 bases between. The germline gives CDR1 SNHLY, CDR2 FYNNEI. The CDR3 has 14 amino acids. This CDR3 reads CASSPPRGGSPLHF. The DNA for the CDR3 is TGTGCCAGCAGTCCACCGAGGGGGGGTTCACCCCTCCACTTT.

The genes are TRBV2 and TRBJ1-5; D gene unclear. This CDR3 has 14 amino acids. V was cut by 4 bases and J by 3 bases, with 10 bases left in between. Per the germline V gene, CDR1 is SNHLY and CDR2 is FYNNEI. The CDR3: CASSGGRDNQPQHF. CDR3 bases: TGTGCCAGCAGTGGAGGGAGGGACAATCAGCCCCAGCATTTT.

The V call is TRBV9, the J call TRBJ2-2; D is undetermined. The germline gives CDR1 SGDLS, CDR2 YYNGEE. V lost 1 base and J lost 6, with 13 bases in between. The CDR3 is made up of 15 amino acids. Here the CDR3 reads CASSVSVTLAGELFF. The CDR3, as DNA: TGTGCCAGCAGCGTAAGCGTCACTCTGGCCGGGGAGCTGTTTTTT.

This clone was seen only once. This chain connects TRBV6-2 or TRBV6-3 to TRBJ2-5; 9 nucleotides match TRBD2. The CDR3 is 14 residues long. The V gene end was trimmed by 4 bases and the J gene end by 5 bases; junction bases not matched to a gene: 5. The germline CDR1 and CDR2 sequences are MNHEY and SVGEGT. The CDR3 DNA reads as TGTGCCAGCAGTTCGGGACTAGCAAGGGAGACCCAGTACTTC. Amino acids: CASSSGLARETQYF.

This clone was counted between two and nine times. The gene calls are TRBV25-1 and TRBJ1-1, with D hard to call. Trimming pared 2 bases from V and 5 bases from J, leaving 6 bases between. The CDR3 contains 12 residues. The germline V gene encodes CDR1 MGHDK and CDR2 SYGVNS. CDR3 sequence reads: CASSESLTEAFF. The DNA for the CDR3 is TGTGCCAGCAGTGAAAGCCTGACTGAAGCTTTCTTT.

The rearrangement uses TRBV30 and TRBJ1-5; D might be TRBD1 (5 bases). Looked up from germline, CDR1 is GTSNPN and CDR2 is SVGIG (reference sequence). The CDR3 contains 16 residues. The V and J ends lost 0 bases and 5 bases respectively, with 17 bases between them. This CDR3 reads CAWSVLGPQGDQPQHF. DNA of the CDR3: TGTGCCTGGAGTGTACTCGGGCCGCAAGGGGATCAGCCCCAGCATTTT.

The chain carries TRBV5-1 and TRBJ2-7, with a tentative D call TRBD1 (6 bases). This CDR3 has 16 residues. Germline CDR1 reads SGHRS; CDR2 reads YFSETQ. Trimming stripped 4 bases from V and 5 bases from J, with 22 bases between. CDR3 region: CASSQEGGVKRHEQYF. The CDR3 region has the DNA TGCGCCAGCAGCCAGGAAGGGGGAGTAAAGCGTCACGAGCAGTACTTC.

A few counts support this clone. This chain uses TRBV7-2 with TRBJ1-2; 7 nucleotides match TRBD1. From germline, CDR1 is SGHTA and CDR2 FQGNSA. The V gene end was trimmed by 6 bases and the J gene end by 3 bases; junction bases not matched to a gene: 7. The CDR3 runs 14 residues. The CDR3 coding sequence is TGTGCCAGCAGTTCCTCGGGACAGTACTATGGCTACACCTTC. It codes for CASSSSGQYYGYTF. Supplemented by reference TRBV7-2 and TRBJ1-2, the full variable domain reads GAGVSQSPSNKVTEKGKDVELRCDPISGHTALYWYRQSLGQGLEFLIYFQGNSAPDKSGLPSDRFSAERTGGSVSTLTIQRTQQEDSAVYLCASSSSGQYYGYTFGSGTRLTVV.

The chain has TRBV12-3 or TRBV12-4 and TRBJ1-1; D not certain. V lost 7 bases and J lost 7, with 16 bases in between. CDR3 length: 13 amino acids. CDR3 DNA sequence: TGTGCCAGCACAAAATCGGGGTCGGGTGAAGCTTTCTTT. Protein product: CASTKSGSGEAFF.

This rearrangement joins TRBV4-1 to TRBJ1-2; TRBD1 matches 7 bases. Trimming cost V 0 bases and J 8 bases; bases outside gene matches: 12. The CDR3 has 16 amino acids. Germline CDR1 MGHRA, CDR2 YSYEKL. CDR3 amino acids: CASSQDIQGDSRGYTF. The CDR3 DNA sequence: TGCGCCAGCAGCCAAGATATCCAGGGGGATTCGCGAGGCTACACCTTC.

The J gene is TRBJ2-2, the V gene TRBV2; 7 nucleotides line up with TRBD2. The CDR3 covers 15 residues. V lost 2 bases and J lost 4; bases outside the gene matches: 4. Germline assignment: CDR1 SNHLY and CDR2 FYNNEI. In DNA, the CDR3 is TGTGCCAGCAGTGAAATTCAGCGGGGCACCGGGGAGCTGTTTTTT. Protein product: CASSEIQRGTGELFF.

The genes are TRBV19 and TRBJ1-1; 8 positions match TRBD1. CDR3 length: 14 residues. J was trimmed by 1 base and V by 7 bases; bases with no gene match: 5. Germline values: CDR1 LNHDA, CDR2 SQIVND (reference sequence). This chain's CDR3 is CASTQDRANTEAFF. CDR3 sequence (DNA): TGTGCCAGTACCCAGGACAGGGCGAACACTGAAGCTTTCTTT. The full variable domain, with the rest looked up from reference TRBV19 and TRBJ1-1, is DGGITQSPKYLFRKEGQNVTLSCEQNLNHDAMYWYRQDPGQGLRLIYYSQIVNDFQKGDIAEGYSVSREKKESFPLTVTSAQKNPTAFYLCASTQDRANTEAFFGQGTRLTVV.

The DNA of the CDR3 is TGTGCCAGCAGCACCAACAGGGACCCCAGACAAAAAGAGACCCAGTACTTC. This codes for CASSTNRDPRQKETQYF. The J gene is TRBJ2-5, the V gene TRBV11-3, with a possible D match to TRBD1 (6 bases). V was pared by 5 bases and J by 3 bases, with 22 bases between. The CDR3 is made up of 17 amino acids. CDR1 and CDR2 from the germline V gene are SGHNT and YENEEA.

The chain has TRBV13 and TRBJ1-6; unclear D gene. The CDR3 is 18 residues long. The germline V gene encodes CDR1 PRHDT and CDR2 FYEKMQ (reference sequence). The V and J ends lost 2 bases and 6 bases respectively, with 20 bases between them. The CDR3 DNA follows: TGTGCCAGCAGCTTAAGTCCGGCGGCATGGCAGCTTAATTCACCCCTCCACTTT. This gives the protein CASSLSPAAWQLNSPLHF.

The chain carries TRBV2 and TRBJ1-6; D remains unclear. CDR3 length equals 15 residues. CDR1 SNHLY and CDR2 FYNNEI come from the germline V gene. With 3 bases removed from V and 5 bases from J, the gap between germline ends came to 11 bases. The CDR3 sequence: CASSEGSGNNSPLHF. In DNA, the CDR3 is TGTGCCAGCAGTGAGGGGAGCGGCAATAATTCACCCCTCCACTTT.

This chain uses TRBV3-1 (or the pseudogene TRBV3-2) with TRBJ2-5, with TRBD1 identical over 9 bases. This CDR3 is built from 13 residues. V lost 6 bases and J lost 6; bases outside the gene matches: 5. CDR1 is LGHDT and CDR2 is YNNKEL in the germline V gene (reference sequence). In DNA, the CDR3 is TGTGCCAGCAGACCGGGACAGGGCCAGACCCAGTACTTC. Amino acid sequence: CASRPGQGQTQYF.

The genes are TRBV29-1 and TRBJ1-1; possibly TRBD1 for D (5 bases). Germline CDR1 reads SQVTM; CDR2 reads ANQGSEA. The CDR3 has 11 residues. Trimming cost V 4 bases and J 6 bases, with 9 bases left between them. The DNA for the CDR3 is TGCAGCGTTGTCTCGGGGGCTGAAGCTTTCTTT. It yields the protein CSVVSGAEAFF.

V is TRBV11-2 and J is TRBJ2-1; 14 nucleotides align to TRBD2. This CDR3 region has 17 residues. CDR1 SGHAT and CDR2 FQNNGV come from the germline V gene. The ends lost 0 bases at V and 4 bases at J; junction bases unmatched: 2. The CDR3 region has the DNA TGTGCCAGCAGCTTAGATCGGACTAGCGGGAGGTACAATGAGCAGTTCTTC. As protein: CASSLDRTSGRYNEQFF.